Listed here are 19 T cell receptor beta chains from one sample, sequenced in a study of blood T cell repertoires in COVID-19. Sequenced by immunoSEQ multiplex PCR; TCRdb stores in-frame clones only, minus some. The sample carries 250,000 to 350,000 clones, 85% recorded once. Input material: PBMCs or T cells enriched from blood (not recorded which). The receptors were sampled from a woman in her fifties or sixties who had recovered from COVID-19.

J is TRBJ2-7 and V is TRBV6-5; D is unclear. This CDR3 contains 13 residues. CDR1 MNHEY and CDR2 SVGAGI come from the germline V gene. Between the trimmed V and J ends, which lost 0 bases and 3 bases, there was a span of 6 bases. CDR3 nucleotide sequence: TGTGCCAGCAGTTACTCCCAGTTCTACGAGCAGTACTTC. It yields the protein CASSYSQFYEQYF.

This clone was counted once. This chain connects TRBV3-1 (or the pseudogene TRBV3-2) to TRBJ1-5, with D perhaps TRBD1 (6 bases). Germline CDR1 LGHDT, CDR2 YNNKEL (reference sequence). The CDR3 contains 15 residues. Between the trimmed V and J ends, which lost 1 base and 7 bases, there was a span of 14 bases. Here the CDR3 reads CASSQGTLQGQPQHF. CDR3 in DNA: TGTGCCAGCAGCCAAGGAACGCTACAGGGACAGCCCCAGCATTTT.

The genes are TRBV18 and TRBJ1-2, with no clear D. Looked up from germline, CDR1 is KGHSH and CDR2 is LQKENI. The CDR3 spans 13 residues. The V end lost 0 bases, the J end lost 8 bases, and 10 bases lay between the germline ends. The CDR3 sequence is CASSPPEIAGYTF. DNA for the CDR3: TGTGCCAGCTCACCACCGGAGATCGCGGGCTACACCTTC.

This clone appeared once. The rearrangement links TRBV7-3 to TRBJ2-1, with D possibly matching TRBD1 (6 bases). Germline-derived CDR1 and CDR2 are SGHTA and FQGTGA. This CDR3 has 15 amino acids. Between the trimmed V and J ends, which lost 6 bases and 2 bases, there was a span of 14 bases. CDR3 in DNA: TGTGCCAGCAGATACGGACAGATCCCCTACAATGAGCAGTTCTTC. Protein sequence: CASRYGQIPYNEQFF.

The gene calls are TRBV3-1 (or the pseudogene TRBV3-2) and TRBJ1-2; no firm D call. Germline loops: CDR1 LGHDT, CDR2 YNNKEL (reference sequence). The CDR3 consists of 15 residues. Trimming shortened V by 0 bases and J by 8 bases, and 16 bases separated the two germline ends. CDR3 protein: CASSQDSFSSGGYTF. The CDR3 region has the DNA TGTGCCAGCAGCCAAGATTCGTTTTCCTCGGGGGGCTACACCTTC.

The chain links TRBV10-1 to TRBJ2-3; TRBD2 matches at 9 bases. The CDR3 totals 16 residues. V dropped 0 bases and J dropped 3; count of bases not matched to a gene: 4. Germline CDR1 WNHNN, CDR2 SYGVQD (reference sequence). Here the CDR3 reads CASSESTAGGTDTQYF. Here the CDR3 DNA reads TGCGCCAGCAGTGAGTCGACCGCGGGGGGGACAGATACGCAGTATTTT.

The V gene is TRBV5-1, the J gene TRBJ1-5; 8 bases agree with TRBD1. The length of the CDR3 is 14 residues. Per germline, CDR1 SGHRS and CDR2 YFSETQ. V lost 4 bases, J lost 6 bases, and 6 bases stayed unmatched. This CDR3 is CASSTGQGSQPQHF. CDR3 DNA sequence: TGCGCCAGCAGCACCGGACAGGGAAGTCAGCCCCAGCATTTT.

The V and J genes are TRBV30 and TRBJ2-3, with 9 bases identical to TRBD1. Germline-derived CDR1 and CDR2 are GTSNPN and SVGIG (reference sequence). The ends lost 0 bases at V and 2 bases at J; junction bases unmatched: 12. The CDR3 sequence is 18 residues long. The CDR3 here is CAWSVVRGTGTFTDTQYF. In DNA form, the CDR3 reads TGTGCCTGGAGTGTAGTTCGCGGGACAGGGACCTTCACAGATACGCAGTATTTT.

The chain links TRBV30 to TRBJ2-1, with TRBD2 identical over 11 bases. J lost 10 bases, V lost 4 bases, and 12 bases had no gene match. The CDR3 is made up of 15 amino acids. In germline, CDR1 is GTSNPN, CDR2 SVGIG (reference sequence). CDR3 loop: CAWKYPSGGFWEQFF. CDR3 coding DNA: TGTGCCTGGAAATACCCTAGCGGGGGGTTTTGGGAGCAGTTCTTC.

The chain uses TRBV29-1 and TRBJ2-1; possibly TRBD2 for D (7 bases). This CDR3 is 13 amino acids long. In germline, CDR1 is SQVTM, CDR2 ANQGSEA. V was pared by 6 bases and J by 9 bases, with 18 bases between. The CDR3 loop reads CSVWTRGASEQFF. In DNA, the CDR3 is TGCAGCGTCTGGACTAGGGGGGCCAGTGAGCAGTTCTTC.

CDR3 sequence (DNA): TGTGCCAGTAGTATAGTCGCGCGACTAGCGGGAGGGAATGAGCAGTTCTTC. The encoded protein is CASSIVARLAGGNEQFF. The J gene is TRBJ2-1, the V gene TRBV19, with TRBD2 matching 14 bases. The J segment lost 7 bases and the V segment lost 1 base, leaving 6 bases of the junction unmatched. Germline V lookup: CDR1 LNHDA, CDR2 SQIVND (reference sequence). This CDR3 has 17 residues.

V and J are TRBV5-1 and TRBJ2-3; D may be TRBD2 (6 bases). Trimming removed 4 bases from V and 3 bases from J, with 12 bases in between. The CDR3 is 14 residues long. The germline V gene encodes CDR1 SGHRS and CDR2 YFSETQ. In DNA form, the CDR3 reads TGCGCCAGCAGCCCTGGTGGGGGGACAGATACGCAGTATTTT. Residues: CASSPGGGTDTQYF.

The chain combines TRBV30 with TRBJ1-2; 8 positions match TRBD1. The V segment lost 2 bases and the J segment 3 bases; nucleotides outside the gene matches: 8. CDR1 is GTSNPN, CDR2 SVGIG, per germline (reference sequence). This CDR3 has 15 residues. This CDR3 reads CAWSWTGQGHYGYTF. CDR3 bases: TGTGCCTGGAGTTGGACAGGACAGGGCCACTATGGCTACACCTTC.

As DNA, the CDR3 is TGTGCCAGCAGTGCCCCCGCGGGGACAGATACGCAGTATTTT. Encoded protein: CASSAPAGTDTQYF. The chain uses TRBV28 and TRBJ2-3; a weak D match, TRBD2 (6 bases). CDR3 length: 14 residues. V gave up 5 bases and J gave up 3 bases, with 12 bases separating them. Looked up from germline, CDR1 is MDHEN and CDR2 is SYDVKM.

V is TRBV3-1 (or the pseudogene TRBV3-2) and J is TRBJ2-1; 11 nucleotides line up with TRBD2. From germline, CDR1 is LGHDT and CDR2 YNNKEL (reference sequence). The CDR3 is 20 residues long. The V gene end was trimmed by 3 bases and the J gene end by 0 bases; junction bases not matched to a gene: 13. The CDR3 loop is CASSHGSSGRYESSYNEQFF. Here the CDR3 DNA reads TGTGCCAGCAGCCACGGCTCTAGCGGGAGGTATGAAAGCTCCTACAATGAGCAGTTCTTC.

The V call is TRBV6-4, the J call TRBJ2-3; D perhaps matches TRBD2 (6 bases). Looked up from germline, CDR1 is MRHNA and CDR2 is SNTAGT. The CDR3 has 13 amino acids. Trimming shortened V by 8 bases and J by 1 base, and 10 bases separated the two germline ends. CDR3: CASSRGGTDTQYF. CDR3 nucleotide sequence: TGTGCCAGCTCACGCGGGGGCACAGATACGCAGTATTTT.

This chain uses TRBV7-9 with TRBJ1-3, with D unresolved. Germline V lookup: CDR1 SEHNR, CDR2 FQNEAQ (reference sequence). CDR3 length: 14 amino acids. The V gene lost 4 bases and the J gene lost 3 bases, with 10 bases spanning the gap. CDR3 amino acids: CASSSKSGGNTIYF. Written as DNA, the CDR3 is TGTGCCAGCAGCTCCAAATCCGGTGGAAACACCATATATTTT.

J is TRBJ1-5 and V is TRBV5-5; the match to TRBD1 covers 7 bases. The CDR3 covers 14 residues. V shed 4 bases and J 5 bases; nucleotides not matched to a gene: 6. Germline loops: CDR1 SGHKS, CDR2 YYEKEE (reference sequence). The CDR3 bases are TGTGCCAGCAGCCAGGACAGGAAGGATCAGCCCCAGCATTTT. Protein: CASSQDRKDQPQHF.

The rearrangement uses TRBV11-2 and TRBJ2-7, with 12 nucleotides matching TRBD2. The germline V gene has CDR1 SGHAT and CDR2 FQNNGV. This CDR3 spans 15 amino acids. V gave up 4 bases and J gave up 1 base; unmatched junction bases: 2. The CDR3 nucleotides read TGTGCCAGCAGCTCGACTAGCGGGGGTTCCTACGAGCAGTACTTC. Its translation: CASSSTSGGSYEQYF.